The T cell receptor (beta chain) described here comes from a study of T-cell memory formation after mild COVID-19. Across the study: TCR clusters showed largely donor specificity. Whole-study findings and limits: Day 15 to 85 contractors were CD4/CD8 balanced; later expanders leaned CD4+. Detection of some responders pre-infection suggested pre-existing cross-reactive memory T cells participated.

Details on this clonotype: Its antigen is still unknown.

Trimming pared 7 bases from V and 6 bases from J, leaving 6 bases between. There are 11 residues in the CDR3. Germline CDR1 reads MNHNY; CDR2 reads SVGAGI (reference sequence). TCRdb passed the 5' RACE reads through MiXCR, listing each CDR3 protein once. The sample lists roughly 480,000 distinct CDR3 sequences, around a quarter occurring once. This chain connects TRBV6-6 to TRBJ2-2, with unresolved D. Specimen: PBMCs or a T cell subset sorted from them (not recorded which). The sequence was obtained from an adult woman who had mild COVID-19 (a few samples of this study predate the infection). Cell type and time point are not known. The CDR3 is CASTRSGELFF. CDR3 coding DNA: TGTGCCAGCACCAGATCCGGGGAGCTGTTTTTT.